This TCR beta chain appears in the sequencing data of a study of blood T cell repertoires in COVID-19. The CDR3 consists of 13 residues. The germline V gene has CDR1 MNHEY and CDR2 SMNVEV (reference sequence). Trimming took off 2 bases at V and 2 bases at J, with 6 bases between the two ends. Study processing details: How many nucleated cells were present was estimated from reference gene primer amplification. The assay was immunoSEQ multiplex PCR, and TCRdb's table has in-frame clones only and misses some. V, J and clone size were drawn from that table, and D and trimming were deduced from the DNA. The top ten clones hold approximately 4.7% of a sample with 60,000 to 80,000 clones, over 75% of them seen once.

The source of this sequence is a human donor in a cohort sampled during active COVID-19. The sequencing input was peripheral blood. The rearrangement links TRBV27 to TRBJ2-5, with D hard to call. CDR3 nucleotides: TGTGCCAGCAGTTTAAATCGGCAAGAGACCCAGTACTTC. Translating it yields CASSLNRQETQYF.